This T cell receptor (beta chain) was sequenced in a study of Graves' ophthalmopathy and Graves' hyperthyroidism. RNA transcripts were the source from which TCR beta CDR3 regions were amplified. First-round RT-PCR relied on HTBI primers, and a second-round multiplex PCR came next. One entry per CDR3 protein, called by TCRdb with MiXCR from the multiplex PCR reads. Of about 590,000 distinct CDR3 sequences listed, about two fifths are singletons. Trimming removed 1 base at V and 1 base at J, with 28 bases between. The CDR3 has 20 amino acids. Germline V gives CDR1 DFQATT, CDR2 SNEGSKA (reference sequence). Aged 18 to 65, the patients with hyperthyroidism had under 2 months' duration and were newly diagnosed.

The receptor's source is an adult man with Graves' hyperthyroidism. The sample was peripheral blood or thyroid tissue (not recorded which). The chain recombines TRBV20-1 with TRBJ1-1; D not certain. The CDR3 nucleotides are TGCAGTGCTAGAGTCCCAACCCGCCAGGACGGGTCTACTCCGAACACTGAAGCTTTCTTT. Amino acids: CSARVPTRQDGSTPNTEAFF.